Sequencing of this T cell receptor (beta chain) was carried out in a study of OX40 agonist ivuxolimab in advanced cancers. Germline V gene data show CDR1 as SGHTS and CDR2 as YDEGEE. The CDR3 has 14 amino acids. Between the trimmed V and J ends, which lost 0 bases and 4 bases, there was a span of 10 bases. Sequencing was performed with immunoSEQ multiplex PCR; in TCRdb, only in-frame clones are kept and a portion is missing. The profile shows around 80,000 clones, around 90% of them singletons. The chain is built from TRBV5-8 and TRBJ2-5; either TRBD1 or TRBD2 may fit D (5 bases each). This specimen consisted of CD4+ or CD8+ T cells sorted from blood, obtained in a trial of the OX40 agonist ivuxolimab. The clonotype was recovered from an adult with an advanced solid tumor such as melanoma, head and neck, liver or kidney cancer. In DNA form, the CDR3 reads TGTGCCAGCAGCTTGGGAGGGGTTCCAGAGACCCAGTACTTC. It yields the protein CASSLGGVPETQYF.